Each of the 6 T cell receptor beta chains below was sequenced from the same sample in a study of control samples from healthy donors and cancer patients. Sequencing used immunoSEQ multiplex PCR; TCRdb keeps in-frame clones, though not all of them. The data hold roughly 130,000 clones, with around nine tenths observed a single time. The sequencing sample was made of blood. All receptors derive from a man in his late teens or twenties in good health.

This chain uses TRBV6-5 with TRBJ2-5; the match to TRBD1 covers 12 bases. The CDR3 sequence is 14 residues long. The V segment lost 6 bases and the J segment 5 bases; nucleotides outside the gene matches: 4. Germline V gene sequence: CDR1 MNHEY, CDR2 SVGAGI. CDR3 DNA: TGTGCCAGCAGCCGGGACAGGGGGCTTGAGACCCAGTACTTC. This translates into CASSRDRGLETQYF.

This sequence joins TRBV7-9 and TRBJ2-1; D gene unclear. This CDR3 contains 13 residues. Trimming took 1 base from V and 10 from J, leaving 11 bases between them. Germline V gene data show CDR1 as SEHNR and CDR2 as FQNEAQ (reference sequence). The CDR3 sequence: CASSLVSSYEQFF. CDR3 sequence (DNA): TGTGCCAGCAGCTTAGTCTCCTCCTACGAGCAGTTCTTC.

The chain combines TRBV15 with TRBJ1-2; no firm D call. Germline values: CDR1 LNHNV, CDR2 YYDKDF (reference sequence). The CDR3 runs to 13 residues. V lost 0 bases and J lost 3, with 5 bases in between. The CDR3 here is CATSRDRYYGYTF. The CDR3 region has the DNA TGTGCCACCAGCAGAGATCGGTACTATGGCTACACCTTC.

CDR3 sequence: CASSSSGGEDTEAFF. The CDR3 DNA reads as TGTGCCAGTAGTTCAAGCGGAGGCGAAGACACTGAAGCTTTCTTT. The rearrangement links TRBV19 to TRBJ1-1, with D unclear. CDR3 length: 15 residues. Germline V gene sequence: CDR1 LNHDA, CDR2 SQIVND (reference sequence). V was cut by 5 bases and J by 3 bases, with 16 bases left in between.

The V call is TRBV28, the J call TRBJ2-1, with D possibly matching TRBD2 (5 bases). The CDR3 covers 15 residues. The V gene lost 5 bases and the J gene lost 3 bases, with 14 bases spanning the gap. Germline V CDR1 and CDR2: MDHEN, SYDVKM. The CDR3 region has the DNA TGTGCCAGCAGTCCCCCTTTGACTATCTACAATGAGCAGTTCTTC. This translates into CASSPPLTIYNEQFF.

The chain links TRBV5-4 to TRBJ2-3; 7 nucleotides match TRBD1. The CDR3 covers 14 residues. In germline, CDR1 is SGHNT, CDR2 YYREEE (reference sequence). V dropped 4 bases and J dropped 3; count of bases not matched to a gene: 5. In DNA form, the CDR3 reads TGTGCCAGCAGCACGGACAGGCTTACAGATACGCAGTATTTT. This sequence encodes CASSTDRLTDTQYF.